Each of the 15 T cell receptor beta chains below was sequenced from the same sample in a study of blood T cell repertoires in COVID-19. The assay was immunoSEQ multiplex PCR, and TCRdb's table has in-frame clones only and misses some. The table includes about 87,000 clones, less than 80% detected once. Sequenced: peripheral blood. Receptors originate from a woman between 45 and 60 years old with acute or convalescent COVID-19.

J is TRBJ1-1 and V is TRBV28; D perhaps matches TRBD1 (5 bases). The CDR3 is made up of 15 amino acids. The V end lost 4 bases, the J end lost 1 base, and 13 bases lay between the germline ends. The V gene's germline CDR1 is MDHEN and CDR2 SYDVKM. In nucleotides, the CDR3 is TGTGCCAGCAGTTCCCCGGAACAGGCGAACACTGAAGCTTTCTTT. Protein sequence: CASSSPEQANTEAFF.

The CDR3 is CASSGTSGSWQETQYF. Written as DNA, the CDR3 is TGTGCCAGTAGTGGGACTAGCGGGTCGTGGCAAGAGACCCAGTACTTC. The chain uses TRBV19 and TRBJ2-5; 12 positions match TRBD2. V dropped 5 bases and J dropped 2; count of bases not matched to a gene: 6. The germline V gene has CDR1 LNHDA and CDR2 SQIVND (reference sequence). The CDR3 loop spans 16 amino acids.

The V call is TRBV2, the J call TRBJ2-3, with D perhaps matching TRBD2 (6 bases). Trimming took off 4 bases at V and 2 bases at J, with 13 bases between the two ends. The CDR3 runs 15 residues. Per the germline V gene, CDR1 is SNHLY and CDR2 is FYNNEI. CDR3 residues: CASSARESLTDTQYF. DNA of the CDR3: TGTGCCAGCAGTGCCCGGGAGTCACTCACAGATACGCAGTATTTT.

The chain carries TRBV5-6 and TRBJ2-1; 7 nucleotides align to TRBD1. J lost 3 bases, V lost 4 bases, and 7 bases had no gene match. The CDR3 covers 15 residues. The germline gives CDR1 SGHDT, CDR2 YYEEEE. The CDR3 bases are TGTGCCAGCAGCCCCGGGCAGGGGGTCTACAATGAGCAGTTCTTC. Its translation is CASSPGQGVYNEQFF. Looking up the rest from reference TRBV5-6 and TRBJ2-1 gives the full variable domain: DAGVTQSPTHLIKTRGQQVTLRCSPKSGHDTVSWYQQALGQGPQFIFQYYEEEERQRGNFPDRFSGHQFPNYSSELNVNALLLGDSALYLCASSPGQGVYNEQFFGPGTRLTVL.

The chain recombines TRBV2 with TRBJ2-4; 7 nucleotides match TRBD2. CDR1 and CDR2 (germline): SNHLY, FYNNEI. The CDR3 spans 14 residues. The ends lost 3 bases at V and 3 bases at J; junction bases unmatched: 2. The CDR3 protein is CASSEGGGKNIQYF. DNA for the CDR3: TGTGCCAGCAGTGAGGGCGGGGGCAAAAACATTCAGTACTTC.

CDR3 DNA: TGTGCCAGCAGCGACACGACAGGGTTCGGTGAGCAGTTCTTC. Translation: CASSDTTGFGEQFF. This rearrangement joins TRBV9 to TRBJ2-1; TRBD1 aligns across 7 bases. The ends lost 3 bases at V and 9 bases at J; junction bases unmatched: 9. The CDR3 consists of 14 residues. Germline V gives CDR1 SGDLS, CDR2 YYNGEE. The full variable domain, in which reference TRBV9 and TRBJ2-1 provide the parts outside the CDR3, is DSGVTQTPKHLITATGQRVTLRCSPRSGDLSVYWYQQSLDQGLQFLIQYYNGEERAKGNILERFSAQQFPDLHSELNLSSLELGDSALYFCASSDTTGFGEQFFGPGTRLTVL.

The chain is built from TRBV7-2 and TRBJ1-4; 7 nucleotides line up with TRBD1. The J segment lost 8 bases and the V segment lost 5 bases, leaving 8 bases of the junction unmatched. The CDR3 loop spans 14 amino acids. Germline-derived CDR1 and CDR2 are SGHTA and FQGNSA. As DNA, the CDR3 is TGTGCCAGCAGCCCAGGGGGGAATGGAGAAAAACTGTTTTTT. Protein product: CASSPGGNGEKLFF.

The rearrangement links TRBV18 to TRBJ1-6; D not resolved. V was trimmed by 2 bases and J by 7 bases, leaving 6 bases between them. The length of the CDR3 is 13 residues. Germline V gives CDR1 KGHSH, CDR2 LQKENI. CDR3 amino acids: CASSPAGNSPLHF. DNA of the CDR3: TGTGCCAGCTCACCAGCGGGCAATTCACCCCTCCACTTT.

The chain's CDR3 is CASSPDINYGYTF. The CDR3 nucleotides read TGTGCCAGCAGCCCCGACATTAACTATGGCTACACCTTC. V is TRBV7-8 and J is TRBJ1-2; D not certain. The CDR3 covers 13 residues. CDR1 is SGHVS and CDR2 is FQNEAQ in the germline V gene. Trimming left V 5 bases short and J 1 base short, with 8 bases between.

Only a few counts were recorded for this clone. The V call is TRBV4-1, the J call TRBJ2-7; TRBD2 might be the D (6 bases). Trimming stripped 0 bases from V and 3 bases from J, with 12 bases between. CDR1 MGHRA and CDR2 YSYEKL come from the germline V gene. The CDR3 loop spans 15 amino acids. In nucleotides, the CDR3 is TGCGCCAGCAGCCAAGAACTGGGACTTATCTACGAGCAGTACTTC. It codes for CASSQELGLIYEQYF.

The chain recombines TRBV4-1 with TRBJ2-3; 11 bases are a match to TRBD2. Germline V CDR1 and CDR2: MGHRA, YSYEKL. The ends lost 1 base at V and 1 base at J; junction bases unmatched: 4. This CDR3 is built from 17 residues. The CDR3 sequence: CASSQVRTSGRTDTQYF. CDR3 nucleotides: TGCGCCAGCAGCCAAGTAAGGACTAGCGGGCGCACAGATACGCAGTATTTT.

The V gene is TRBV9, the J gene TRBJ1-2; D not certain. V was cut by 4 bases and J by 5 bases, with 27 bases left in between. The CDR3 has 18 residues. Looked up from germline, CDR1 is SGDLS and CDR2 is YYNGEE. CDR3 sequence reads: CASSKRPLAVSLEYGYTF. The CDR3 coding sequence is TGTGCCAGCAGCAAACGACCCTTAGCAGTCTCGCTTGAGTATGGCTACACCTTC.

A single count supports this clone. The chain recombines TRBV7-8 with TRBJ1-2; 8 bases map to TRBD1. CDR3 length: 18 residues. The germline gives CDR1 SGHVS, CDR2 FQNEAQ. The V and J ends lost 5 bases and 3 bases, in that order; junction bases with no gene match: 17. As DNA, the CDR3 is TGTGCCAGCAGCCCAGAGGTGGCAGGGGGCTCGGTGGACTATGGCTACACCTTC. It yields the protein CASSPEVAGGSVDYGYTF.

This rearrangement joins TRBV7-2 to TRBJ2-3, with 10 nucleotides matching TRBD2. The CDR3 contains 16 residues. V dropped 1 base and J dropped 7; count of bases not matched to a gene: 8. Germline CDR1 reads SGHTA; CDR2 reads FQGNSA. CDR3 in DNA: TGTGCCAGCAGCTTAGACGGAGCGGGGGGGTCAAATACGCAGTATTTT. Translated: CASSLDGAGGSNTQYF.

The chain is built from TRBV11-2 and TRBJ2-7, with TRBD1 matching 8 bases. CDR3 length: 15 amino acids. J lost 3 bases, V lost 4 bases, and 8 bases had no gene match. Germline CDR1 is SGHAT and CDR2 is FQNNGV. CDR3 amino acids: CASSSRGTGFYEQYF. As DNA, the CDR3 is TGTGCCAGCAGCTCCCGAGGGACAGGCTTCTACGAGCAGTACTTC.